This T cell receptor (beta chain) came from a study of somatic mutations in cytotoxic T cells in rheumatoid arthritis. Overall study: Right after diagnosis, and before any treatment had started, patient peripheral blood (around 28 ml EDTA) was drawn. The study, taken as a whole, reports: Healthy controls showed no age-related rise in CD8+ clonality, whereas rheumatoid arthritis patients did.

Each population, CD4+ and CD8+ cells, was isolated by positive magnetic bead selection and checked for purity by flow cytometry. Repertoires were generated with immunoSEQ multiplex PCR, while TCRdb's copy carries only in-frame clones and drops some. The sample holds around 16,000 clones, over 60% seen once. Remarks on this clone: Its antigen is unidentified.

This clonotype originated in an adult with rheumatoid arthritis. Sequencing was carried out using CD8+ T cells sorted from blood.

CDR3 residues: CASSQRTIMNTEAFF. The CDR3 nucleotides are TGCGCCAGCAGCCAACGGACAATCATGAACACTGAAGCTTTCTTT. The chain joins TRBV4-1 to TRBJ1-1; maybe TRBD1 (5 bases). The V gene lost 2 bases and the J gene lost 0 bases, with 10 bases spanning the gap. In germline, CDR1 is MGHRA, CDR2 YSYEKL. There are 15 residues in the CDR3.